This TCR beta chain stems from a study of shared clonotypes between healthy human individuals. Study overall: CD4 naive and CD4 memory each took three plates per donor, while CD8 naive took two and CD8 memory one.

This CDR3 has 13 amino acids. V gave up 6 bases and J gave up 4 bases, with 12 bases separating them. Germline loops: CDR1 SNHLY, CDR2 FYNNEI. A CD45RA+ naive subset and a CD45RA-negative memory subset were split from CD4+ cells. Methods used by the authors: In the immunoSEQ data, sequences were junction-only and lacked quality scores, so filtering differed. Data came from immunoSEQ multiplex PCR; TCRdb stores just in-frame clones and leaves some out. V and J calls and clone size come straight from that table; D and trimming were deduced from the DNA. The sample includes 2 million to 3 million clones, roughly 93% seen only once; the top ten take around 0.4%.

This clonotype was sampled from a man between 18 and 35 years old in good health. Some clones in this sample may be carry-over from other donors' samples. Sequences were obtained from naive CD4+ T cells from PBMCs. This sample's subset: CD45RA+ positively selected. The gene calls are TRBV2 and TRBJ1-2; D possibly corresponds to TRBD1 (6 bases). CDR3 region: CASSGQSFYGYTF. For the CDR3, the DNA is TGTGCCAGCAGCGGACAGAGTTTCTATGGCTACACCTTC.